The clone carrying this TCR beta chain was recorded once. Its antigen is unknown. The data derive from a study of OX40 agonist ivuxolimab in advanced cancers. Study-wide context: In this trial design, patients received ivuxolimab intravenously at 0.01 to 10 mg/kg every 2 weeks. Two patients with cutaneous melanoma and one with hepatocellular carcinoma, three in total, showed partial responses. Overall study results and limits: Some nonresponders likewise displayed low normalized T-cell clonal expansion.

Libraries were prepared by immunoSEQ multiplex PCR; TCRdb keeps only in-frame clonotypes and omits some of them. This repertoire shows about 83,000 clones, about 90% found once; its top ten account for 8.4%. Trimming took 4 bases from V and 5 from J; bases not matched to a gene: 3. The length of the CDR3 is 16 residues. Germline CDR1 and CDR2: SEHNR and FQNEAQ (reference sequence). Autoimmune disease history or systemic immunosuppression disqualified patients. This material consisted of CD4+ or CD8+ T cells sorted from blood, taken in a trial of the OX40 agonist ivuxolimab. This clonotype was sampled from an adult with an advanced solid tumor such as melanoma, head and neck, liver or kidney cancer. The chain joins TRBV7-9 to TRBJ2-1; TRBD2 agrees at 15 bases. CDR3 coding DNA: TGTGCCAGCAGCTGGTGGACTAGCGGGAGGGACAATGAGCAGTTCTTC. Amino acid sequence: CASSWWTSGRDNEQFF.